This entry lists 5 T cell receptor beta chains sequenced from one sample in a study of T-cell reconstitution after alpha-beta-depleted transplantation in children. TCRbeta library construction was performed incorporating unique molecular identifiers. TCRdb re-called the PCR reads through MiXCR, storing one row per CDR3 protein. The table records 550,000 to 600,000 distinct CDR3 sequences, about 21% of them present only once. This material consisted of PBMCs, mostly from graft donor cells, taken 360 days after TCRalphabeta/CD19-depleted stem cell transplant. These receptors were obtained from a boy younger than two who had a stem cell transplant for acute myeloid leukemia, so the T cells may come from the graft donor.

This clonotype was detected a few times. The chain is built from TRBV20-1 and TRBJ2-7; tentatively, D is TRBD1 (6 bases). CDR1 is DFQATT and CDR2 is SNEGSKA in the germline V gene (reference sequence). This CDR3 has 15 amino acids. V was cut by 2 bases and J by 0 bases, with 14 bases left in between. The CDR3 region has the DNA TGCAGTGCTAGAAGGACAGACGTACTCTCCTACGAGCAGTACGTC. Its protein product is CSARRTDVLSYEQYV.

The table lists this clonotype with many counts. The chain uses TRBV7-2 and TRBJ2-1, with D possibly matching TRBD1 (6 bases). The CDR3 has 16 residues. With 6 bases removed from V and 3 bases from J, the gap between germline ends came to 18 bases. The germline CDR1 and CDR2 sequences are SGHTA and FQGNSA. The CDR3 spells CASSPVGAPYYNEQFF. As DNA, the CDR3 is TGTGCCAGCAGTCCCGTGGGGGCCCCCTACTACAATGAGCAGTTCTTC. The whole variable domain, filled in from reference TRBV7-2 and TRBJ2-1, reads GAGVSQSPSNKVTEKGKDVELRCDPISGHTALYWYRQSLGQGLEFLIYFQGNSAPDKSGLPSDRFSAERTGGSVSTLTIQRTQQEDSAVYLCASSPVGAPYYNEQFFGPGTRLTVL.

This clonotype was recorded many times. The rearrangement uses TRBV12-3 or TRBV12-4 and TRBJ2-1, with D unclear. Trimming pared 5 bases from V and 6 bases from J, leaving 20 bases between. CDR3 length: 16 amino acids. The CDR3 region has the DNA TGTGCCAGCAGTCTAAGTAGGTGGTACAGCCTCAATGAGCAGTTCTTC. It codes for CASSLSRWYSLNEQFF.

This clonotype appeared many times. This chain joins TRBV7-8 and TRBJ1-3, with D unresolved. V was pared by 5 bases and J by 0 bases, with 8 bases between. The CDR3 is 14 amino acids. Germline-derived CDR1 and CDR2 are SGHVS and FQNEAQ. The CDR3 DNA is TGTGCCAGCAGCACGTCGAGCTCTGGAAACACCATATATTTT. Translating gives CASSTSSSGNTIYF.

V usage is TRBV7-2 and J usage is TRBJ2-3; 8 positions match TRBD2. The germline CDR1 and CDR2 sequences are SGHTA and FQGNSA. The CDR3 has 16 amino acids. The V and J ends lost 2 bases and 3 bases, in that order; junction bases with no gene match: 7. CDR3 loop: CASSLIRGGGTDTQYF. The CDR3, as DNA: TGTGCCAGCAGCTTAATTCGGGGGGGCGGGACAGATACGCAGTATTTT. Variable domain in full (rest from reference TRBV7-2 and TRBJ2-3): GAGVSQSPSNKVTEKGKDVELRCDPISGHTALYWYRQSLGQGLEFLIYFQGNSAPDKSGLPSDRFSAERTGGSVSTLTIQRTQQEDSAVYLCASSLIRGGGTDTQYFGPGTRLTVL.